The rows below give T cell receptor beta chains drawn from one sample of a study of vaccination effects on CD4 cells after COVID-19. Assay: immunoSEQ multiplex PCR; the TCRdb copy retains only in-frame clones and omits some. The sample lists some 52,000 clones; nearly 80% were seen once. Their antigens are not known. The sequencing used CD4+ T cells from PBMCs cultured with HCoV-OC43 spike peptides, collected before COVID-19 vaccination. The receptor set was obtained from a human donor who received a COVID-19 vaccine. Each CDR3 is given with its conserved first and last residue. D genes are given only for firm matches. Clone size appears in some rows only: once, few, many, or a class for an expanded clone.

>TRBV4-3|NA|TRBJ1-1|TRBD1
CASSQGAGGRDTEAFF
TGCGCCAGCAGCCAAGGGGCAGGGGGCAGGGACACTGAAGCTTTCTTT
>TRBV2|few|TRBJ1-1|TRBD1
CASSERGQRAFF
TGTGCCAGCAGTGAAAGGGGACAGAGGGCTTTCTTT
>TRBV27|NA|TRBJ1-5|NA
CASSLLGNNQPQHF
TGTGCCAGCAGTTTATTGGGGAACAATCAGCCCCAGCATTTT
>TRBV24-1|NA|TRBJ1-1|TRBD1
CATSDPQTGTEAFF
TGTGCCACCAGTGATCCTCAGACAGGGACTGAAGCTTTCTTT
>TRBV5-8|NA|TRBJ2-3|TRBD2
CASPHSWGLAGNGADTQYF
TGTGCCAGTCCGCACTCTTGGGGACTAGCGGGAAATGGCGCAGATACGCAGTATTTT
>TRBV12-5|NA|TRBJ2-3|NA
CASGLVPDGKTSTDTQYF
TGTGCTAGTGGTTTGGTACCTGACGGGAAAACTAGCACAGATACGCAGTATTTT
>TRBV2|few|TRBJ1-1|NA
CASRRERTTEAFF
TGTGCCAGCAGAAGAGAGAGAACTACTGAAGCTTTCTTT
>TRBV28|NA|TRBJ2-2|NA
CASRRRGGANTGELFF
TGTGCCAGCAGACGAAGGGGCGGGGCGAACACCGGGGAGCTGTTTTTT
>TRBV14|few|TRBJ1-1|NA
CASSQGRLSEAFF
TGTGCCAGCAGCCAGGGCAGGTTATCTGAAGCTTTCTTT
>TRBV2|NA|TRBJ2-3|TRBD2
CASSPSGASTDTQYF
TGTGCCAGCAGTCCAAGCGGGGCTAGCACAGATACGCAGTATTTT
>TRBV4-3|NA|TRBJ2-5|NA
CASSPQLGQGKTQYF
TGCGCCAGCAGCCCCCAGCTGGGCCAGGGAAAGACCCAGTACTTC
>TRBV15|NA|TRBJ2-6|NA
CATSRDRVSGANVLTF
TGTGCCACCAGCAGAGATCGGGTCTCTGGGGCCAACGTCCTGACTTTC
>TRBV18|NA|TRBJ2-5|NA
CASSPRLNQETQYF
TGTGCCAGCTCACCCCGACTGAACCAAGAGACCCAGTACTTC
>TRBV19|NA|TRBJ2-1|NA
CASESRGYEQFF
TGTGCCAGTGAAAGCAGGGGCTATGAGCAGTTCTTC